The 29 T cell receptor beta chains below come from one sample, sequenced in a study of ipilimumab plus nivolumab after autologous stem cell transplantation. The assay was immunoSEQ multiplex PCR, and TCRdb's table has in-frame clones only and misses some. Among about 12,000 clones, 70% to 80% were seen once, and the ten largest hold about 10%. Sequenced here: PBMCs, sampled in a trial of ipilimumab plus nivolumab as post-transplant consolidation. All receptors come from a male donor with multiple myeloma.

This clone appeared once. The chain recombines TRBV10-1 with TRBJ2-5, with D maybe TRBD2 (7 bases). Germline CDR1 is WNHNN and CDR2 is SYGVQD (reference sequence). The CDR3 is 13 residues long. V gave up 8 bases and J gave up 5 bases, with 15 bases separating them. The CDR3 reads CASLAGAGETQYF. In nucleotides, the CDR3 is TGCGCCAGCCTCGCGGGGGCGGGGGAGACCCAGTACTTC.

The V call is TRBV9, the J call TRBJ1-5; no clear D. Germline lookup yields CDR1 SGDLS and CDR2 YYNGEE. The V and J ends lost 4 bases and 1 base respectively, with 12 bases between them. This CDR3 is 15 amino acids long. CDR3 residues: CASSPGQESNQPQHF. In DNA form, the CDR3 reads TGTGCCAGCAGCCCAGGCCAGGAGAGCAATCAGCCCCAGCATTTT.

The chain combines TRBV30 with TRBJ1-5, with D tentatively TRBD1 (6 bases). The CDR3 totals 17 residues. Germline V gives CDR1 GTSNPN, CDR2 SVGIG (reference sequence). Trimming took off 0 bases at V and 1 base at J, with 16 bases between the two ends. In DNA form, the CDR3 reads TGTGCCTGGAGTGTAGCGGGGGCTGGGGCAAGCAATCAGCCCCAGCATTTT. Protein product: CAWSVAGAGASNQPQHF.

The gene calls are TRBV6-1 and TRBJ2-7; the match to TRBD1 covers 8 bases. The germline CDR1 and CDR2 sequences are MNHNS and SASEGT. CDR3 length: 15 residues. The ends lost 8 bases at V and 5 bases at J; junction bases unmatched: 14. CDR3 residues: CASGLKGQAPDEQYF. DNA of the CDR3: TGTGCCAGCGGGCTTAAGGGACAGGCCCCCGACGAGCAGTACTTC.

The chain uses TRBV6-6 and TRBJ2-3; D remains ambiguous. V lost 7 bases and J 0 bases, leaving 8 bases between the germline ends. This CDR3 spans 13 amino acids. Germline lookup yields CDR1 MNHNY and CDR2 SVGAGI (reference sequence). The CDR3 DNA reads as TGTGCCAGCACTCCGCCTAGCACAGATACGCAGTATTTT. Protein sequence: CASTPPSTDTQYF.

This clone was counted between two and nine times. The rearrangement uses TRBV20-1 and TRBJ1-2; D ambiguous. Germline V gene sequence: CDR1 DFQATT, CDR2 SNEGSKA (reference sequence). This CDR3 has 10 amino acids. V was trimmed by 0 bases and J by 7 bases, leaving 3 bases between them. The chain's CDR3 is CSARDPGYTF. Written as DNA, the CDR3 is TGCAGTGCTAGAGACCCTGGCTACACCTTC.

The V call is TRBV4-2, the J call TRBJ2-1; 11 bases are a match to TRBD2. There are 14 residues in the CDR3. V lost 4 bases, J lost 6 bases, and 2 bases stayed unmatched. Per germline, CDR1 LGHNA and CDR2 YNFKEQ. CDR3 residues: CASSRSGGANEQFF. The CDR3 nucleotides read TGTGCCAGCAGCCGTAGCGGGGGGGCCAATGAGCAGTTCTTC.

V is TRBV5-1 and J is TRBJ1-5; D is ambiguous. The V gene lost 4 bases and the J gene lost 9 bases, with 14 bases spanning the gap. The CDR3 extends over 13 amino acids. CDR1 is SGHRS, CDR2 YFSETQ, per germline. The CDR3 DNA reads TGCGCCAGCAGCGCCCGTGGAGAGGGGCCCCAGCATTTT. Amino acid sequence: CASSARGEGPQHF.

The J gene is TRBJ1-3, the V gene TRBV4-2; the match to TRBD1 covers 7 bases. With 0 bases clipped from V and 3 bases from J, the junction kept 8 bases outside the gene matches. CDR1 LGHNA and CDR2 YNFKEQ come from the germline V gene. The CDR3 spans 17 residues. The CDR3 DNA reads TGTGCCAGCAGCCAAGATAGTATGACAGGGCGTGGAAACACCATATATTTT. Protein sequence: CASSQDSMTGRGNTIYF.

The CDR3 region is CSAGKQGTQYF. CDR3 nucleotides: TGCAGTGCTGGTAAACAGGGTACGCAGTATTTT. This chain connects TRBV20-1 to TRBJ2-3; D is perhaps TRBD1 (6 bases). The CDR3 consists of 11 residues. Deletions cut 5 bases from V and 8 bases from J, with 11 bases between. Germline loops: CDR1 DFQATT, CDR2 SNEGSKA (reference sequence).

The chain couples TRBV5-6 to TRBJ1-4; D is unclear. The V and J ends lost 2 bases and 0 bases respectively, with 14 bases between them. Per the germline V gene, CDR1 is SGHDT and CDR2 is YYEEEE. This CDR3 has 17 amino acids. The CDR3 reads CASSFFGVTATNEKLFF. As DNA, the CDR3 is TGTGCCAGCAGCTTTTTCGGGGTCACAGCAACTAATGAAAAACTGTTTTTT.

The V and J genes are TRBV20-1 and TRBJ2-1; D is unclear. CDR1 DFQATT and CDR2 SNEGSKA come from the germline V gene (reference sequence). V lost 2 bases to trimming and J lost 9 bases, with 8 bases between them. CDR3 size: 11 residues. The CDR3 loop reads CSARPRAEQFF. CDR3 DNA: TGCAGTGCTAGACCAAGGGCTGAGCAGTTCTTC.

This clone was counted a single time. The chain uses TRBV6-6 and TRBJ1-5, with a weak D call TRBD1 (6 bases). The V end lost 1 base, the J end lost 4 bases, and 11 bases lay between the germline ends. The germline CDR1 and CDR2 sequences are MNHNY and SVGAGI (reference sequence). The CDR3 runs 15 residues. CDR3 loop: CASSYLGHYNQPQHF. DNA of the CDR3: TGTGCCAGCAGTTACTTGGGACACTATAATCAGCCCCAGCATTTT.

The V and J genes are TRBV5-1 and TRBJ1-2, with TRBD1 matching over 9 bases. The germline V gene encodes CDR1 SGHRS and CDR2 YFSETQ. The CDR3 sequence is 15 residues long. Germline trimming cut 3 bases from V and 1 base from J; bases unmatched to any gene: 4. The CDR3 DNA sequence: TGCGCCAGCAGCTCCGGGACAGGGATTAACTATGGCTACACCTTC. This codes for CASSSGTGINYGYTF.

As concerns this clone: The sample contains more than one DNA sequence encoding this CDR3. The chain employs TRBV7-3 and TRBJ2-5; 7 bases agree with TRBD2. Germline-derived CDR1 and CDR2 are SGHTA and FQGTGA. Germline trimming cut 1 base from V and 5 bases from J; bases unmatched to any gene: 7. The length of the CDR3 is 15 residues. Here the CDR3 DNA reads TGTGCCAGCAGCTTAAGGGGCGGGGGTAGGGAGACCCAGTACTTC. This codes for CASSLRGGGRETQYF.

V is TRBV4-1 and J is TRBJ1-6; 7 bases are shared with TRBD1. Germline loops: CDR1 MGHRA, CDR2 YSYEKL. This CDR3 comprises 15 residues. V trimming: 0 bases; J trimming: 14 bases; junction bases outside the gene matches: 10. For the CDR3, the DNA is TGCGCCAGCAGCCAAGAGGTCAGGGGGTCCTCCACCCTCCACTTT. This sequence encodes CASSQEVRGSSTLHF.

The chain couples TRBV6-4 to TRBJ2-3; D possibly corresponds to TRBD2 (7 bases). V was shortened by 0 bases and J by 4 bases, with 17 bases between the two germline ends. The germline V gene has CDR1 MRHNA and CDR2 SNTAGT. The CDR3 is made up of 17 amino acids. CDR3 sequence (DNA): TGTGCCAGCAGTGACTCGAATTGGCGGGGGCCCTCAGATACGCAGTATTTT. Translation: CASSDSNWRGPSDTQYF.

V is TRBV19 and J is TRBJ1-5; D may be TRBD1 (6 bases). The CDR3 length is 15 residues. Trimming took 3 bases from V and 7 from J, leaving 16 bases between them. The germline V gene has CDR1 LNHDA and CDR2 SQIVND (reference sequence). The CDR3 here is CASSMSAQGQQPQHF. The DNA for the CDR3 is TGTGCCAGTAGTATGTCTGCCCAGGGACAACAGCCCCAGCATTTT.

This chain connects TRBV30 to TRBJ1-4; D gene uncertain. Germline values: CDR1 GTSNPN, CDR2 SVGIG (reference sequence). The CDR3 is 14 amino acids. V dropped 5 bases and J dropped 7 bases, with 17 bases sitting between them. The CDR3 loop is CAWGRIRGGEKLFF. CDR3 coding DNA: TGTGCCTGGGGGAGGATTCGGGGAGGTGAAAAACTGTTTTTT.

This clone occurred a few times. The chain links TRBV6-5 to TRBJ1-5; D gene ambiguous. Germline assignment: CDR1 MNHEY and CDR2 SVGAGI. V was cut by 4 bases and J by 0 bases, with 10 bases left in between. The CDR3 is 15 residues long. Written as DNA, the CDR3 is TGTGCCAGCAGTTTAGGGCAGTATAGCAATCAGCCCCAGCATTTT. It yields the protein CASSLGQYSNQPQHF.

The genes are TRBV13 and TRBJ2-7; 8 nucleotides line up with TRBD1. Trimming took 5 bases from V and 2 from J; bases not matched to a gene: 5. The CDR3 sequence is 14 residues long. Germline CDR1 and CDR2: PRHDT and FYEKMQ (reference sequence). The CDR3 DNA reads as TGTGCCAGCAGCCCGACAGGGGAGGCCTACGAGCAGTACTTC. Its translation is CASSPTGEAYEQYF.

The table lists this clone with a count of one. The CDR3: CASSQVRGLNEQFF. The DNA of the CDR3 is TGCGCCAGCAGCCAAGTCCGGGGGCTGAATGAGCAGTTCTTC. This chain links TRBV4-3 with TRBJ2-1; the D call may be TRBD1 or TRBD2 (6 bases each). Germline lookup yields CDR1 LGHNA and CDR2 YSLEER. The CDR3 is made up of 14 amino acids. Trimming removed 1 base from V and 7 bases from J, with 11 bases in between.

This chain connects TRBV4-1 to TRBJ1-5, with TRBD1 matching over 9 bases. CDR1 is MGHRA, CDR2 YSYEKL, per germline. The V gene end was trimmed by 2 bases and the J gene end by 6 bases; junction bases not matched to a gene: 5. This CDR3 is built from 15 residues. The CDR3 is CASSQTGGAGQPQHF. CDR3 DNA sequence: TGCGCCAGCAGCCAAACAGGGGGCGCAGGTCAGCCCCAGCATTTT.

This chain's CDR3 is CASSAAGGLTDTQYF. CDR3 nucleotides: TGCGCCAGCAGCGCCGCGGGGGGCCTCACAGATACGCAGTATTTT. The chain links TRBV5-1 to TRBJ2-3; 8 bases are shared with TRBD2. The germline V gene encodes CDR1 SGHRS and CDR2 YFSETQ. Losses at the gene ends were 4 bases for V and 2 bases for J; bases not matched to a gene: 6. The CDR3 consists of 15 residues.

This clone was detected a few times. The V gene is TRBV2, the J gene TRBJ2-5; D gene ambiguous. CDR1 and CDR2 (germline): SNHLY, FYNNEI. The CDR3 loop spans 13 amino acids. The V and J ends lost 4 bases and 5 bases respectively, with 11 bases between them. The CDR3 DNA follows: TGTGCCAGCAGTGTAAATCTACGGGAGACCCAGTACTTC. Translated: CASSVNLRETQYF.

The chain uses TRBV27 and TRBJ1-2, with a possible D match to TRBD1 (6 bases). The CDR3 loop spans 15 amino acids. CDR1 MNHEY and CDR2 SMNVEV come from the germline V gene (reference sequence). V was trimmed by 6 bases and J by 0 bases, leaving 14 bases between them. The CDR3 bases are TGTGCCAGCAGACCTAGACAGGTAGCTAACTATGGCTACACCTTC. This encodes CASRPRQVANYGYTF.

V is TRBV7-2 and J is TRBJ2-3, with 10 bases lining up with TRBD1. CDR3 size: 16 residues. The J segment lost 4 bases and the V segment lost 5 bases, leaving 9 bases of the junction unmatched. Germline CDR1 and CDR2: SGHTA and FQGNSA. CDR3 coding DNA: TGTGCCAGCAGCCAGGTTTGGGACAGGGGCTCAGATACGCAGTATTTT. It specifies CASSQVWDRGSDTQYF.

This rearrangement joins TRBV7-9 to TRBJ1-1, with D perhaps TRBD1 (5 bases). The V end lost 5 bases, the J end lost 1 base, and 11 bases lay between the germline ends. This CDR3 is built from 14 residues. The germline gives CDR1 SEHNR, CDR2 FQNEAQ (reference sequence). CDR3 amino acids: CASSVGLWNTEAFF. CDR3 nucleotide sequence: TGTGCCAGCAGCGTGGGACTTTGGAACACTGAAGCTTTCTTT.

The V gene is TRBV7-9, the J gene TRBJ1-2, with a tentative D call TRBD1 (6 bases). The germline gives CDR1 SEHNR, CDR2 FQNEAQ (reference sequence). The CDR3 is 12 residues long. V was cut by 5 bases and J by 5 bases, with 9 bases left in between. CDR3 sequence: CASSIRGYGYTF. The CDR3 DNA sequence: TGTGCCAGCAGCATCAGGGGTTATGGCTACACCTTC.